These 9 T cell receptor beta chains share one sample of origin, sequenced in a study of molecular identifiers for immune sequencing clone quantification. MiXCR, applied by TCRdb to the PCR reads, yields one record per CDR3 protein. The table has roughly 320,000 distinct CDR3 sequences, roughly 24% seen once. Sequenced input: naive CD8+ T cells from blood, with Jurkat cell RNA spiked in. Sample subset: FACS-sorted CD8+CD4-CCR7+CD45RA+ naive T cells. These receptors were obtained from a human donor in good health. Some libraries in this study had Jurkat cell RNA spiked in.

This clonotype was counted only a few times. The V gene is TRBV9, the J gene TRBJ2-2; D not certain. Trimming took 0 bases from V and 3 from J, leaving 12 bases between them. CDR3 size: 16 residues. Germline V gene lookup returns CDR1 SGDLS and CDR2 YYNGEE. Here the CDR3 DNA reads TGTGCCAGCAGCGTAGCTACGGGCACCCACACCGGGGAGCTGTTTTTT. Protein: CASSVATGTHTGELFF.

Of note for this clonotype: One end of the junction does not line up with germline, which may come from a read error. As DNA, the CDR3 is TGTGTCAGCAGCTTAGGAGCGCAGACTGGTAACGAGCAGTACTTC. It specifies CVSSLGAQTGNEQYF. This sequence joins TRBV9 and TRBJ2-7, with D unclear. The CDR3 loop spans 15 amino acids. The germline V gene has CDR1 SGDLS and CDR2 YYNGEE.

This clonotype has ten or more counts. The chain recombines TRBV29-1 with TRBJ2-3; D not resolved. The germline V gene has CDR1 SQVTM and CDR2 ANQGSEA. The CDR3 is 13 residues long. The germline V and J ends were trimmed by 4 bases and 2 bases, with 10 bases remaining between them. CDR3 sequence reads: CSVVFVTTDTQYF. CDR3 in DNA: TGCAGCGTTGTCTTCGTTACCACAGATACGCAGTATTTT.

A word on this clonotype: A clone one base away is much larger, so this may be a read error. The rearrangement joins TRBV4-1 to TRBJ2-6; TRBD2 aligns across 8 bases. Trimming at V came to 3 bases and at J to 0 bases, leaving 10 bases not matched to a gene. The germline CDR1 and CDR2 sequences are MGHRA and YSYEKL. CDR3 length: 19 amino acids. The CDR3 loop reads CASSHTSGGDCSGANVLTF. The CDR3 DNA reads TGCGCCAGCAGCCACACGAGCGGGGGTGATTGCTCTGGGGCCAACGTCCTGACTTTC.

As regards this clonotype: A read error may be the cause here, since a much bigger clone is one base away. The rearrangement joins TRBV7-8 to TRBJ1-1; D is perhaps TRBD1 (6 bases). Germline CDR1 and CDR2: SGHVS and FQNEAQ. CDR3 size: 13 residues. The V gene lost 7 bases and the J gene lost 7 bases, with 16 bases spanning the gap. In nucleotides, the CDR3 is TGTGCCAGCACCCCAGGGGAGAGCATTGAAGCTTTCTTT. It yields the protein CASTPGESIEAFF.

Concerning this clonotype itself: A single base separates this from a much larger clone, so it may be a read error. The J gene is TRBJ1-5, the V gene TRBV28; 7 nucleotides line up with TRBD1. CDR3 length: 18 amino acids. Germline V CDR1 and CDR2: MDHEN, SYDVKM. V dropped 5 bases and J dropped 0; count of bases not matched to a gene: 13. CDR3: CASSQQGPWGGSNQPQHF. Written as DNA, the CDR3 is TGTGCCAGCAGTCAACAGGGGCCCTGGGGGGGTAGCAATCAGCCCCAGCATTTT.

The rearrangement joins TRBV24-1 to TRBJ2-2; D call uncertain. The germline V and J ends were trimmed by 2 bases and 1 base, with 16 bases remaining between them. The CDR3 has 18 residues. Germline CDR1 reads KGHDR; CDR2 reads SFDVKD. The CDR3 region has the DNA TGTGCCACCAGTGATTCTGGCAGAACAGTCATGAACACCGGGGAGCTGTTTTTT. Translated, it gives CATSDSGRTVMNTGELFF.

Turning to this clonotype: An end of the junction does not agree with germline; a read error may underlie this. CDR3 residues: CASGQTSGGTTSTDTQYF. The CDR3 DNA is TGCGCCAGCGGCCAAACTAGCGGGGGGACCACTAGCACAGATACGCAGTATTTT. The V and J genes are TRBV4-1 and TRBJ2-3; 12 bases are a match to TRBD2. The V gene's germline CDR1 is MGHRA and CDR2 YSYEKL. The CDR3 runs 18 residues.

This clonotype was detected many times. The genes are TRBV5-4 and TRBJ2-3; D assignment may be TRBD1 or TRBD2 (6 bases each). V shed 9 bases and J shed 4 bases, with 12 bases lying between them. Germline V lookup: CDR1 SGHNT, CDR2 YYREEE (reference sequence). The length of the CDR3 is 12 residues. The CDR3 spells CANGGPADTQYF. DNA for the CDR3: TGTGCCAACGGGGGCCCCGCAGATACGCAGTATTTT. The whole variable domain, filled in from reference TRBV5-4 and TRBJ2-3, reads ETGVTQSPTHLIKTRGQQVTLRCSSQSGHNTVSWYQQALGQGPQFIFQYYREEENGRGNFPPRFSGLQFPNYSSELNVNALELDDSALYLCANGGPADTQYFGPGTRLTVL.